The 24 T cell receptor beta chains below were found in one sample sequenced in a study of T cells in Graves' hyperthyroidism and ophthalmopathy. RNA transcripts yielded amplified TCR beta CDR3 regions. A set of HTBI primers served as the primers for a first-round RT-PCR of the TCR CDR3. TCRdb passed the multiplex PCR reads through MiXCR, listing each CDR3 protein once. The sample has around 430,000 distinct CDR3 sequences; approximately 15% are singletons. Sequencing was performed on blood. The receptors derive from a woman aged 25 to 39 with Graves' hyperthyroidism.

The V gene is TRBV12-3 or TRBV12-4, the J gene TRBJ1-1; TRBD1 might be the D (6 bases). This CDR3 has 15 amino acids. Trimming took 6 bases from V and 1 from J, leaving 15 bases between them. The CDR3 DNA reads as TGTGCCAGCAGCTCAACGGACAGAGAGAACACTGAAGCTTTCTTT. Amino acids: CASSSTDRENTEAFF.

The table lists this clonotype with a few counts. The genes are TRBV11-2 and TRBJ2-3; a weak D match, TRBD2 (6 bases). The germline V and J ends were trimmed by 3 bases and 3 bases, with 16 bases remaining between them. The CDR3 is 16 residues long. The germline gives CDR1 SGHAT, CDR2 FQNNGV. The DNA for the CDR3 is TGTGCCAGCAGCTTCTCGCTGGGCGGGATAACAGATACGCAGTATTTT. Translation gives CASSFSLGGITDTQYF.

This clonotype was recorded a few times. The CDR3: CSARGISGRALSEQFF. The CDR3 DNA sequence: TGCAGTGCTAGAGGAATTAGCGGGAGGGCCCTCAGTGAGCAGTTCTTC. This chain uses TRBV20-1 with TRBJ2-1; 11 nucleotides line up with TRBD2. Trimming took 1 base from V and 9 from J; bases not matched to a gene: 11. The CDR3 contains 16 residues. Germline CDR1 is DFQATT and CDR2 is SNEGSKA (reference sequence).

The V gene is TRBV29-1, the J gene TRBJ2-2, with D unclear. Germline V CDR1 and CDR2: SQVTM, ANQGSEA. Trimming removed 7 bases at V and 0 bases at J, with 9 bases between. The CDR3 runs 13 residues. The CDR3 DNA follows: TGCAGCGCCCGGTCCTCGAACACCGGGGAGCTGTTTTTT. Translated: CSARSSNTGELFF.

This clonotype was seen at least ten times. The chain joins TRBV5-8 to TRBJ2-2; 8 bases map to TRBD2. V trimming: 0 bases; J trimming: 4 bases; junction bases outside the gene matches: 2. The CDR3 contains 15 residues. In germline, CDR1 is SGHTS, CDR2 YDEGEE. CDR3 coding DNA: TGTGCCAGCAGCTTGGAGCTAGCGGGCACCGGGGAGCTGTTTTTT. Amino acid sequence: CASSLELAGTGELFF.

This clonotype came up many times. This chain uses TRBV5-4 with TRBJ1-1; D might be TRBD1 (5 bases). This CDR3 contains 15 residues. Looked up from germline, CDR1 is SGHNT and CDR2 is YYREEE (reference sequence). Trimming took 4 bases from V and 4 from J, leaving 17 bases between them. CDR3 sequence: CASSTTWGGGTEAFF. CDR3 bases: TGTGCCAGCAGCACTACCTGGGGGGGTGGCACTGAAGCTTTCTTT.

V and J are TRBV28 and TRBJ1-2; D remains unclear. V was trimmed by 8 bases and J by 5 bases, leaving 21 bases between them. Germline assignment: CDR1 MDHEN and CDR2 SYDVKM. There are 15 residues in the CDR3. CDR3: CASLRTTLSTYGYTF. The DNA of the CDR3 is TGTGCCAGCCTTCGGACGACCCTTTCCACTTATGGCTACACCTTC.

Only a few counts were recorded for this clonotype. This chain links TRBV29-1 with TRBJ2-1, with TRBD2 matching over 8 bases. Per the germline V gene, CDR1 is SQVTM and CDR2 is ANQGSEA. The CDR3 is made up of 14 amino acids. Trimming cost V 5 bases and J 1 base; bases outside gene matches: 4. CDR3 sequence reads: CSVLGGRSYNEQFF. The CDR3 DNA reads TGCAGCGTTCTTGGCGGGAGGTCCTACAATGAGCAGTTCTTC.

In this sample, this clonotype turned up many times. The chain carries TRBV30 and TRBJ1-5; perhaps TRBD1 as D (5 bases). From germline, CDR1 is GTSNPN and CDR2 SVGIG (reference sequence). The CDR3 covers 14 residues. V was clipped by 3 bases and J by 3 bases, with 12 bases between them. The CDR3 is CAWRDIKNNQPQHF. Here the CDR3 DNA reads TGTGCCTGGAGGGACATAAAAAACAATCAGCCCCAGCATTTT.

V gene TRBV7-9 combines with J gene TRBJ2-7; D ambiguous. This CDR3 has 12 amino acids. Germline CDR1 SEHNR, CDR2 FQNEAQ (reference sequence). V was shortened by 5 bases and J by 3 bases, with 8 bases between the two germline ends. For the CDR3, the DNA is TGTGCCAGCAGCGGTATTTTCTACGAGCAGTACTTC. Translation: CASSGIFYEQYF.

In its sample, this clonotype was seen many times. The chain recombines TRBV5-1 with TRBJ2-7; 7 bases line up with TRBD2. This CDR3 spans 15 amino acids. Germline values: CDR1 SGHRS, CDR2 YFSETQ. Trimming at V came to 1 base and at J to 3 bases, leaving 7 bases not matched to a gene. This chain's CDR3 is CASSLIVGGSYEQYF. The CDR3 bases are TGCGCCAGCAGCTTGATCGTGGGCGGGAGCTACGAGCAGTACTTC.

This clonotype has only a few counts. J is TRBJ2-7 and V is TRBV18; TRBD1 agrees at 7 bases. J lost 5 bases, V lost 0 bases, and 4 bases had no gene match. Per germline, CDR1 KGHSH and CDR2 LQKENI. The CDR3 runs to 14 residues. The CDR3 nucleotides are TGTGCCAGCTCACCACCGGGACAGCGGAACGAGCAGTACTTC. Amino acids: CASSPPGQRNEQYF.

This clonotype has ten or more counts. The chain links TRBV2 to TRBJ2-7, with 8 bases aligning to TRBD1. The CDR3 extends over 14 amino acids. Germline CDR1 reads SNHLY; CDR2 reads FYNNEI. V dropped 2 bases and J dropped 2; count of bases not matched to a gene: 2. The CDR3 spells CASSEQGATYEQYF. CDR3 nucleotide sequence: TGTGCCAGCAGTGAACAGGGGGCTACCTACGAGCAGTACTTC.

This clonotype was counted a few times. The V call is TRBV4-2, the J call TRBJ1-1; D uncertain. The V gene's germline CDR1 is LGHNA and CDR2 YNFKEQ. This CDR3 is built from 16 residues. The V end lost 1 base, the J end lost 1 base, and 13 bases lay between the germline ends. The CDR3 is CASSQGVSQTNTEAFF. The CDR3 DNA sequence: TGTGCCAGCAGCCAAGGGGTGAGCCAAACGAACACTGAAGCTTTCTTT.

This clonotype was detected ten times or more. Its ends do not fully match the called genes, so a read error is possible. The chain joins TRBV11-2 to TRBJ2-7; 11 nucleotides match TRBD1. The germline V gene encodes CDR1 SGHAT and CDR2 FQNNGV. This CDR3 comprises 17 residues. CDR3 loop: CASSLDRPGQGVPEQYF. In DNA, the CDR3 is TGTGCCAGCAGTTTAGATAGGCCGGGACAGGGGGTTCCCGAGCAGTACTTC.

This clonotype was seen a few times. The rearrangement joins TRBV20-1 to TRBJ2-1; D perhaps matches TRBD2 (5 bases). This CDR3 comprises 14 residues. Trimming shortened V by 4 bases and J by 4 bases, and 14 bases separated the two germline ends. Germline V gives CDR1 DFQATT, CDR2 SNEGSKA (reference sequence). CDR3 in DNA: TGCAGTGCTAATACTAGTCCCCGTTACAATGAGCAGTTCTTC. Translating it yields CSANTSPRYNEQFF.

The CDR3 DNA reads as TGTGCCACCAGCACAGAGGTAGGGGAGCAGTACTTC. Protein sequence: CATSTEVGEQYF. The J gene is TRBJ2-7, the V gene TRBV15; D not resolved. This CDR3 is built from 12 residues. CDR1 is LNHNV and CDR2 is YYDKDF in the germline V gene (reference sequence). V dropped 4 bases and J dropped 7 bases, with 11 bases sitting between them.

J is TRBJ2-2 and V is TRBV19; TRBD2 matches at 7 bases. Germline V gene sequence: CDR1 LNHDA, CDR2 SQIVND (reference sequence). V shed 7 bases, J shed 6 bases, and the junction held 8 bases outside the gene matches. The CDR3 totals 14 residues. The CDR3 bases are TGTGCCAGTAACTACGCGGGAGATTCCGGGGAGCTGTTTTTT. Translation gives CASNYAGDSGELFF. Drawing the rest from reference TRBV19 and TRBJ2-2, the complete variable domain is DGGITQSPKYLFRKEGQNVTLSCEQNLNHDAMYWYRQDPGQGLRLIYYSQIVNDFQKGDIAEGYSVSREKKESFPLTVTSAQKNPTAFYLCASNYAGDSGELFFGEGSRLTVL.

The CDR3 region is CSAPVLSGNTIYF. The DNA for the CDR3 is TGCAGTGCTCCTGTCCTCTCTGGAAACACCATATATTTT. The chain combines TRBV20-1 with TRBJ1-3; D call uncertain. This CDR3 is built from 13 residues. Germline lookup yields CDR1 DFQATT and CDR2 SNEGSKA (reference sequence). With 5 bases removed from V and 0 bases from J, the gap between germline ends came to 8 bases.

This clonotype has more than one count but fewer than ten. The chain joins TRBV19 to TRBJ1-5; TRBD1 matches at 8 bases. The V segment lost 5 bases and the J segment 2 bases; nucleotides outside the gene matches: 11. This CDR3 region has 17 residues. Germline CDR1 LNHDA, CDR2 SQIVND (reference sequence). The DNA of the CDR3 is TGTGCCAGTAGTCCTGACCGACAGGGGAAGGGCAATCAGCCCCAGCATTTT. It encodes CASSPDRQGKGNQPQHF. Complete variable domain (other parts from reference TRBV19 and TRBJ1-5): DGGITQSPKYLFRKEGQNVTLSCEQNLNHDAMYWYRQDPGQGLRLIYYSQIVNDFQKGDIAEGYSVSREKKESFPLTVTSAQKNPTAFYLCASSPDRQGKGNQPQHFGDGTRLSIL.

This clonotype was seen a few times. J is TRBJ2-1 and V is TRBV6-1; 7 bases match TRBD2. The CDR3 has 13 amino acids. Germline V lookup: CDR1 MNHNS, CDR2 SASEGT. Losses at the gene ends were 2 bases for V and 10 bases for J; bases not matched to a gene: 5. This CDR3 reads CASSESWEGEQFF. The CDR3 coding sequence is TGTGCCAGCAGTGAATCTTGGGAGGGGGAGCAGTTCTTC.

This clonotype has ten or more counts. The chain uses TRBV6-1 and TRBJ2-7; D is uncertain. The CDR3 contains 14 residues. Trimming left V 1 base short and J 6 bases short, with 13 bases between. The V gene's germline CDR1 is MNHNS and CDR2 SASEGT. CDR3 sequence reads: CASSEGPYIAEQYF. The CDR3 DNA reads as TGTGCCAGCAGTGAAGGCCCGTATATCGCCGAGCAGTACTTC.

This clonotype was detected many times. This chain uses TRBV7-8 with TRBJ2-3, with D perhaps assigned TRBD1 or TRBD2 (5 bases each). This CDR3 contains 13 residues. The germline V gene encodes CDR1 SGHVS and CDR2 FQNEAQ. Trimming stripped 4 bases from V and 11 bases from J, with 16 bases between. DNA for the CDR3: TGTGCCAGCAGCTACCGGGACCCCGTGATGCAGTATTTT. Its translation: CASSYRDPVMQYF.

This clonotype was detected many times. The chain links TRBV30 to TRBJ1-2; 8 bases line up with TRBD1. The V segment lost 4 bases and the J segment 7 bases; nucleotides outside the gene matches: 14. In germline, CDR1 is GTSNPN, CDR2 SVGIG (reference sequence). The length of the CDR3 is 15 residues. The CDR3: CAWIRIAQGAFGYTF. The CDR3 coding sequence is TGTGCCTGGATTCGAATCGCTCAGGGGGCATTTGGCTACACCTTC.